A selection of T cell receptor beta chains follows, all from one sample in a study of blood T cell repertoires in COVID-19. Method: immunoSEQ multiplex PCR; TCRdb's copy keeps in-frame clones and lacks some. The sample contains 150,000 or so clones, around 83% of which appear only once. Sequenced: peripheral blood. The receptors here all came from a woman aged 55-70 years with COVID-19, enrolled during active disease. Each CDR3 is given with its conserved first and last residue. Fields, in order: V gene, D gene, clone size, J gene, CDR3 protein, CDR3 DNA. A D gene is named only where the DNA matches it firmly. Only some rows state a clone size, as once, few, many or a class for expanded clones.

TRBV7-9	.	.	TRBJ1-5	CASSLETGNQPQHF	TGTGCCAGCAGCTTAGAGACGGGGAATCAGCCCCAGCATTTT
TRBV2	TRBD2	.	TRBJ2-2	CASRASGRGNTGELFF	TGTGCCAGCAGGGCTAGCGGGAGGGGGAACACCGGGGAGCTGTTTTTT
TRBV12-3/TRBV12-4	.	.	TRBJ1-2	CASSFQDTYGYTF	TGTGCCAGCAGTTTTCAGGATACCTATGGCTACACCTTC
TRBV9	TRBD2	.	TRBJ2-5	CASSVGASGRADETQYF	TGTGCCAGCAGCGTAGGCGCTAGCGGGAGGGCCGATGAGACCCAGTACTTC
TRBV19	TRBD2	.	TRBJ2-7	CASSMDRTSGGYEQYF	TGTGCCAGTAGTATGGACAGGACTAGCGGGGGGTACGAGCAGTACTTC
TRBV6-5	.	.	TRBJ1-6	CASSYSQGQLSPLHF	TGTGCCAGCAGTTACTCTCAGGGGCAGTTATCACCCCTCCACTTT
TRBV19	.	.	TRBJ1-5	CASSIDVTFLSNQPQHF	TGTGCCAGTAGTATAGACGTGACATTCCTTAGCAATCAGCCCCAGCATTTT
TRBV19	.	.	TRBJ1-2	CASRVEAGYTF	TGTGCCAGTAGGGTTGAGGCTGGCTACACCTTC
TRBV7-3	TRBD2	.	TRBJ2-1	CASSPRASGGNEQFF	TGTGCCAGCAGCCCCAGAGCTAGCGGAGGAAATGAGCAGTTCTTC
TRBV5-1	.	.	TRBJ2-1	CASRPGGPWNEQFF	TGCGCCAGCAGGCCGGGGGGCCCCTGGAATGAGCAGTTCTTC
TRBV7-8	.	.	TRBJ1-2	CASSSHRAINYGYTF	TGTGCCAGCAGCTCCCACAGGGCAATAAACTATGGCTACACCTTC
TRBV5-1	TRBD1	.	TRBJ2-1	CASSTPDRGLYNEQFF	TGCGCCAGCAGCACCCCCGACAGGGGGCTTTACAATGAGCAGTTCTTC
TRBV5-1	TRBD1	.	TRBJ2-1	CASSRDWTGIIYNEQFF	TGCGCCAGCAGCAGAGATTGGACAGGGATTATATACAATGAGCAGTTCTTC
TRBV3-1/TRBV3-2	.	.	TRBJ2-5	CASSHNLRGETQYF	TGTGCCAGCAGCCATAACCTAAGGGGTGAGACCCAGTACTTC
TRBV3-1/TRBV3-2	TRBD2	few	TRBJ2-5	CASSQDRLSSGRALRGWETQYF	TGTGCCAGCAGCCAAGATCGTTTGAGTAGCGGGAGGGCCCTTCGTGGATGGGAGACCCAGTACTTC
TRBV6-5	TRBD1	.	TRBJ1-1	CASSYGTGNTEAFF	TGTGCCAGCAGTTATGGGACAGGGAACACTGAAGCTTTCTTT
TRBV18	TRBD1	.	TRBJ2-4	CATSTSGTVKNIQYF	TGTGCCACCTCCACGAGTGGGACAGTCAAAAACATTCAGTACTTC
TRBV6-6	TRBD1	.	TRBJ1-2	CASSPPPGTGYGYTF	TGTGCCAGCAGTCCCCCACCCGGGACAGGCTATGGCTACACCTTC
TRBV6-5	.	.	TRBJ1-2	CVGGENYGYTF	TGTGTCGGGGGGGAGAACTATGGCTACACCTTC
TRBV29-1	TRBD2	.	TRBJ2-5	CSAGTTQETQYF	TGCAGCGCCGGGACTACTCAAGAGACCCAGTACTTC
TRBV18	TRBD1	.	TRBJ1-1	CASSQDRAVNTEAFF	TGTGCCAGCTCACAGGACAGGGCGGTGAACACTGAAGCTTTCTTT
TRBV15	TRBD2	.	TRBJ2-1	CATSNPLAGYNEQFF	TGTGCCACCAGCAATCCACTAGCGGGATACAATGAGCAGTTCTTC
TRBV9	.	.	TRBJ2-5	CASSAGNKLLAQYF	TGTGCCAGCAGCGCAGGAAACAAGCTGTTGGCCCAGTACTTC
TRBV12-5	.	.	TRBJ1-4	CASGFSTNEKLFF	TGTGCTAGTGGTTTTTCGACTAATGAAAAACTGTTTTTT
TRBV5-1	TRBD1	.	TRBJ1-3	CASSPIDRVIGNTIYF	TGCGCCAGCAGCCCGATCGACAGGGTTATTGGAAACACCATATATTTT
TRBV7-2	TRBD1	.	TRBJ1-2	CASSFDRDYGYTF	TGTGCCAGCAGCTTCGACAGGGATTATGGCTACACCTTC
TRBV28	TRBD2	.	TRBJ2-5	CASNFGLARETQYF	TGTGCCAGCAACTTCGGACTAGCCCGGGAGACCCAGTACTTC
TRBV19	.	once	TRBJ1-2	CASTRPRDYNYGYTF	TGTGCCAGTACCCGGCCCCGGGACTACAACTATGGCTACACCTTC
TRBV11-3	.	.	TRBJ2-3	CASSMGLTNTQYF	TGTGCCAGCAGCATGGGACTTACAAATACGCAGTATTTT
TRBV6-5	TRBD1	.	TRBJ1-2	CASSYLRDSYGYTF	TGTGCCAGCAGTTACCTCAGGGACAGCTATGGCTACACCTTC
TRBV6-5	.	.	TRBJ2-7	CASSLDSWDEQYF	TGTGCCAGCAGTCTGGACAGCTGGGACGAGCAGTACTTC